This T cell receptor (beta chain) appears in the sequencing data of a study of T cell repertoires in cytomegalovirus infection. TCRdb re-called the reads with MiXCR, one entry per CDR3 protein. The data show 100,000 to 150,000 distinct CDR3 sequences, 7.5% to 9% seen once. There are 15 residues in the CDR3. Trimming removed 6 bases from V and 2 bases from J; junction bases left unmatched: 6. CDR1 and CDR2 from the germline V gene are SGHTA and FQGNSA. This clonotype showed up many times. This rearrangement joins TRBV7-2 to TRBJ2-1, with TRBD2 matching over 8 bases. The sample taken for sequencing was PBMCs. The clonotype was recovered from a human donor in good health (CMV status not recorded). Some clones in this sample may be carry-over from other donors' samples. CDR3 in DNA: TGTGCCAGCAGTTTTAGCGGGGAGCCCTACAATGAGCAGTTCTTC. Protein sequence: CASSFSGEPYNEQFF.